A single count supports the clone carrying this TCR beta chain. The sample belongs to a study of PD-1 blockade in classical Hodgkin lymphoma. The method was immunoSEQ multiplex PCR; TCRdb's version includes in-frame clones alone and lacks a portion of them. Among fewer than 95,000 clones listed, approximately 86% were seen once. Time point noted: cycle 4 day 1 (C4D1), after five to seven weeks of nivolumab. Each patient experienced a relapse that followed autologous stem cell transplantation, and brentuximab vedotin exposure varied. The material sequenced was peripheral blood mononuclear cells (PBMCs), taken before the fourth cycle of nivolumab. The source of this sequence is a human donor with classical Hodgkin lymphoma.

The CDR3 reads CAIGKDLSSYNEQFF. CDR3 coding DNA: TGTGCTATCGGGAAAGACCTGAGCTCCTACAATGAGCAGTTCTTC. The chain joins TRBV28 to TRBJ2-1, with TRBD2 as a possible D gene (5 bases). Germline loops: CDR1 MDHEN, CDR2 SYDVKM. The CDR3 runs to 15 residues. The full variable domain, completed using reference TRBV28 and TRBJ2-1, is DVKVTQSSRYLVKRTGEKVFLECVQDMDHENMFWYRQDPGLGLRLIYFSYDVKMKEKGDIPEGYSVSREKKERFSLILESASTNQTSMYLCAIGKDLSSYNEQFFGPGTRLTVL.